The entry below gives a single T cell receptor (beta chain) sequence along with its context. Its target is not known. The data stem from a study of metastatic and nonmetastatic thyroid tumors. Study-level background: Malignant and benign thyroid patients had repertoires compared in peripheral blood and tumor or nodule tissue. The study, taken as a whole, reports: Malignant tumors reportedly showed significantly higher TCR beta diversity than benign nodules in both blood and tumor.

Each patient came to thyroid surgery without any prior treatment (of any kind). CDR3 length: 15 residues. Unmatched junction bases numbered 5, after V lost 4 bases and J lost 2 bases. Germline V gives CDR1 MDHEN, CDR2 SYDVKM. Original handling: Using the CDR3 differences seen across clinicopathological groups, the authors built a distant-metastasis classifier for papillary thyroid cancer, which was meant to discriminate distant-metastatic patients. TCRdb redid the clone calls on the PCR reads using MiXCR. TCRdb, rather than the study authors, made the V and J calls. The table shows under 45,000 clones, with 25% to 35% occurring only once.

The chain is built from TRBV28 and TRBJ1-5, with 7 bases aligning to TRBD1. This receptor was identified in a male donor with papillary thyroid cancer or a benign thyroid nodule (not recorded which). Some clones in this sample may be carry-over from other donors' samples. Source material: blood. The CDR3 nucleotides are TGTGCCAGCAGTTCAGGGGGAATGGGCAATCAGCCCCAGCATTTT. It specifies CASSSGGMGNQPQHF.